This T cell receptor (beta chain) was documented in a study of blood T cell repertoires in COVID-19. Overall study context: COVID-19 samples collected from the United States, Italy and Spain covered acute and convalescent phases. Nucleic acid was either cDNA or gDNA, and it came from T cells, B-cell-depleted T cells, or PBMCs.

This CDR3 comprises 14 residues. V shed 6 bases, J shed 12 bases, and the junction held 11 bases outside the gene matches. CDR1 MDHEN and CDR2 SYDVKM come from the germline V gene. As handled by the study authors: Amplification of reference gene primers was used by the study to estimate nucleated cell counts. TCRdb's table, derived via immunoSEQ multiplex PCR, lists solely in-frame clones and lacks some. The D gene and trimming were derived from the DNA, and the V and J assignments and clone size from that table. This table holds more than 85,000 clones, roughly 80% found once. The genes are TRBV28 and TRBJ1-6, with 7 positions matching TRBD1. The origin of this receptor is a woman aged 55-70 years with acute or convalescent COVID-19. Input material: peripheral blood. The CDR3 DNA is TGTGCCAGCAGCCAGGGATGGGACAGAGGACCCCTCCACTTT. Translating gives CASSQGWDRGPLHF.